This TCR beta chain was sequenced during a study of T cells in women clearing cervical HPV infection. Study-wide results and caveats: Richness plus V gene abundances separated cases from controls with AUC about 0.87.

Of note for this clone: Its antigen is undetermined.

Genomic DNA, averaging roughly 1,200 ng per sample, yielded TCR beta CDR3 via immunoSEQ. Measured with immunoSEQ multiplex PCR; TCRdb has only the in-frame clones, and not every one. The sample totals 29,000 or so clones. The receptor comes from a woman aged 18 to 75 with a cervical HPV16 infection that either progressed to CIN3+ or cleared (not recorded which). Sequencing was carried out using blood buffy coat.

The covered CDR3 bases are TGTGCCAGTAGCCGGGACAGGATTAATTCACCC. Translated, it gives CASSRDRINSP. The CDR3 as a whole reads CASSRDRINSPLHF. The chain employs TRBV19 and TRBJ1-6, with TRBD1 matching over 8 bases. The read ends 3 residues before the CDR3 terminus; that terminus is restored from the germline J gene. The germline V gene has CDR1 LNHDA and CDR2 SQIVND (reference sequence). With V trimmed by 6 bases and J by 6 bases, 4 bases remained unmatched. The CDR3 runs 14 residues.